Here is one T cell receptor (beta chain) with its context. These data come from a study of blood T cell repertoires in COVID-19. Looking at the study overall: Both acute and convalescent COVID-19 samples were obtained from the United States, Italy and Spain. T cells, B-cell-depleted T cells, or PBMCs supplied cDNA or gDNA.

The CDR3 length is 13 residues. The J segment lost 8 bases and the V segment lost 2 bases, leaving 3 bases of the junction unmatched. CDR1 is LGHNA and CDR2 is YNFKEQ in the germline V gene. Assignment of participants to cohorts was predicated upon participant-reported clinical history. Sequenced by immunoSEQ multiplex PCR; TCRdb stores in-frame clones only, minus some. The data hold about 370,000 clones, with approximately 91% observed a single time. This chain connects TRBV4-2 to TRBJ2-5; 9 nucleotides agree with TRBD2. The receptor was derived from a woman aged 40 to 50 who had been exposed to COVID-19. Sequencing input: PBMCs or T cells enriched from blood (not recorded which). CDR3 sequence reads: CASSQKLAGTQYF. The CDR3 DNA sequence: TGTGCCAGCAGCCAAAAACTAGCGGGTACCCAGTACTTC.